This T cell receptor (beta chain) was profiled in a study of blood T cell repertoires in COVID-19. Per the study methods: Estimation of nucleated cell counts was performed using reference gene primer amplification. Profiling relied on immunoSEQ multiplex PCR, and the TCRdb table lists in-frame clones only, not all of them. V, J and clone size reflect that table, while D and trimming were determined from the DNA. The sample lists about 480,000 clones, 70% to 90% seen once, with around 1.9% in the top ten. This CDR3 spans 16 amino acids. The V gene end was trimmed by 0 bases and the J gene end by 1 base; junction bases not matched to a gene: 4. Germline CDR1 MNHEY, CDR2 SMNVEV (reference sequence). Recovered status applied to Cohort 3 donors who had two consecutive negative PCRs. It also applied to those with clearance or with symptom resolution.

What was sequenced was PBMCs or T cells enriched from blood (not recorded which). This receptor was obtained from a woman between 40 and 55 years old who had recovered from COVID-19. The gene calls are TRBV27 and TRBJ2-7, with TRBD1 identical over 9 bases. In DNA, the CDR3 is TGTGCCAGCAGTTTATCTCAACAGGGGGCTTCCTACGAGCAGTACTTC. This codes for CASSLSQQGASYEQYF.